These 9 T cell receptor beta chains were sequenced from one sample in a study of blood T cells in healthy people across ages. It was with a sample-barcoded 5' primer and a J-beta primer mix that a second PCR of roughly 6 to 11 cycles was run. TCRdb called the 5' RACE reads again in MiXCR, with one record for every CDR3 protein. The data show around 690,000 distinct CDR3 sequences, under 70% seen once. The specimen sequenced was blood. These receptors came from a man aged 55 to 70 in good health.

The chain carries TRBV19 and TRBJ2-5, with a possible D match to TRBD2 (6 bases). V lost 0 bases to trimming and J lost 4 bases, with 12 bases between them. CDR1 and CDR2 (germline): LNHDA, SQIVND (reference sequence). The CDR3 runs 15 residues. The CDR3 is CASSIDRGGAETQYF. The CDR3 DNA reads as TGTGCCAGTAGTATAGATCGCGGAGGGGCAGAGACCCAGTACTTC. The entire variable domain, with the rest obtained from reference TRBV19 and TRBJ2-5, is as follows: DGGITQSPKYLFRKEGQNVTLSCEQNLNHDAMYWYRQDPGQGLRLIYYSQIVNDFQKGDIAEGYSVSREKKESFPLTVTSAQKNPTAFYLCASSIDRGGAETQYFGPGTRLLVL.

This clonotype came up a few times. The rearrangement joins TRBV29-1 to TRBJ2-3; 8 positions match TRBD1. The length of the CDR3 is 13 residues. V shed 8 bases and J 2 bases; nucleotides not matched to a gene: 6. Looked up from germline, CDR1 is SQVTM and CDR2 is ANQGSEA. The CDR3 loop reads CSSQGALTDTQYF. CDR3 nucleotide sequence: TGCAGCTCTCAGGGGGCCCTCACAGATACGCAGTATTTT.

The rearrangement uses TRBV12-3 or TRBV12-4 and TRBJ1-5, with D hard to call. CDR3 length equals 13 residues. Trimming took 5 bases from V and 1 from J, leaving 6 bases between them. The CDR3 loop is CASSTDSNQPQHF. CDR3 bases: TGTGCCAGCAGTACGGACAGCAATCAGCCCCAGCATTTT.

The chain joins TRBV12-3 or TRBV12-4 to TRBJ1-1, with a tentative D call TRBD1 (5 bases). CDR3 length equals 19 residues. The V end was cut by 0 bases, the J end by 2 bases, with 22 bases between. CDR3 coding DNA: TGTGCCAGCAGTTTAGCGCATCGTCAGGGAAGAAGGGGCAACACTGAAGCTTTCTTT. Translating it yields CASSLAHRQGRRGNTEAFF.

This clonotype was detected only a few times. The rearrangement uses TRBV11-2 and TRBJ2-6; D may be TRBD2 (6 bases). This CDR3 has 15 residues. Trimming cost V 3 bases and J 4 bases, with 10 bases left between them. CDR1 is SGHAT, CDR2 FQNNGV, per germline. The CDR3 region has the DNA TGTGCCAGCAGCTTGGAGGGGCACGGGGCCAACGTCCTGACTTTC. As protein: CASSLEGHGANVLTF.

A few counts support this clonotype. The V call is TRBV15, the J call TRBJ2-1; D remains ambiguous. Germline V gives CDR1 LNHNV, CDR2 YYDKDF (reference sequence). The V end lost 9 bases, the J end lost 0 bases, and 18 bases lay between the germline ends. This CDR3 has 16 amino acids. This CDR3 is CATSGDPPRSYNEQFF. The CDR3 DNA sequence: TGTGCCACATCCGGAGACCCACCGCGCTCCTACAATGAGCAGTTCTTC. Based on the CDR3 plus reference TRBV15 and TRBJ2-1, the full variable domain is DAMVIQNPRYQVTQFGKPVTLSCSQTLNHNVMYWYQQKSSQAPKLLFHYYDKDFNNEADTPDNFQSRRPNTSFCFLDIRSPGLGDTAMYLCATSGDPPRSYNEQFFGPGTRLTVL.

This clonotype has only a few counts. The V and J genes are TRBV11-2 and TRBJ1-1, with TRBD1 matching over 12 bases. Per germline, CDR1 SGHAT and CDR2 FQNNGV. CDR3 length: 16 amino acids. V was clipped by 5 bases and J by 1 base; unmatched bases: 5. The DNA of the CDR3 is TGTGCCAGCAGCCAGGGACAGGGGGCTAGGAACACTGAAGCTTTCTTT. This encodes CASSQGQGARNTEAFF.

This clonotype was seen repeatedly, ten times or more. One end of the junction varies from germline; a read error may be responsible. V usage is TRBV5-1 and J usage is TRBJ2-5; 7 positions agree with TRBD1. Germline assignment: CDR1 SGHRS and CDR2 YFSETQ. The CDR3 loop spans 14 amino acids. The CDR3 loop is CASSLGQRQETQYF. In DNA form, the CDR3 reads TGTGCCAGCAGCTTGGGACAGCGCCAAGAGACCCAGTACTTC.

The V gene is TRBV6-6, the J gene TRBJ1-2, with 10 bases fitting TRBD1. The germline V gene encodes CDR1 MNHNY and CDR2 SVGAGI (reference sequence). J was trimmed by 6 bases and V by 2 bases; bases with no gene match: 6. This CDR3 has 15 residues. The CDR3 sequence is CASSYTGTGVHGYTF. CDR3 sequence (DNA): TGTGCCAGCAGTTACACTGGGACAGGGGTGCATGGCTACACCTTC.